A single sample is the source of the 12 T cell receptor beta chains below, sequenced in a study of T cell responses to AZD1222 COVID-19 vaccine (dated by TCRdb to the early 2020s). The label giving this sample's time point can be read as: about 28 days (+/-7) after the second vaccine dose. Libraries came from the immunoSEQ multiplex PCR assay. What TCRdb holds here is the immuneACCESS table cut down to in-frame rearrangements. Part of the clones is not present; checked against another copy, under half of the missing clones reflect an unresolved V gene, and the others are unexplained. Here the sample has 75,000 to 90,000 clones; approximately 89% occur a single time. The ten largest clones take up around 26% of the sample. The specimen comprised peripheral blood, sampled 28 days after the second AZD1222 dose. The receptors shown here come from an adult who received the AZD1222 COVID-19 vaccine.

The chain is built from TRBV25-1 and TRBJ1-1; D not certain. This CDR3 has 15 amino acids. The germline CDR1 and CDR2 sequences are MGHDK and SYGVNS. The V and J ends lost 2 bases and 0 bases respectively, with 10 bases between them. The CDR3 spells CASSEGIGMNTEAFF. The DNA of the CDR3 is TGTGCCAGCAGTGAAGGGATAGGGATGAACACTGAAGCTTTCTTT.

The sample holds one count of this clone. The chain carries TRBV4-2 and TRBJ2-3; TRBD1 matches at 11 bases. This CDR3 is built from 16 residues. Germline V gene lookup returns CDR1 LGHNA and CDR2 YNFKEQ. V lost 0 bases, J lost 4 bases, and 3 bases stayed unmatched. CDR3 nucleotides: TGTGCCAGCAGCCAAGATCGGGGACAGGGGGCAGATACGCAGTATTTT. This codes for CASSQDRGQGADTQYF.

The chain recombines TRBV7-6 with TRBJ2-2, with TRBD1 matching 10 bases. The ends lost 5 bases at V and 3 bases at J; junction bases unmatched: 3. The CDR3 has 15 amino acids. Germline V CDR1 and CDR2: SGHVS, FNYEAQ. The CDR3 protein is CASSPDRGDTGELFF. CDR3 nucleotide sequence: TGTGCCAGCAGCCCGGACAGGGGGGACACCGGGGAGCTGTTTTTT.

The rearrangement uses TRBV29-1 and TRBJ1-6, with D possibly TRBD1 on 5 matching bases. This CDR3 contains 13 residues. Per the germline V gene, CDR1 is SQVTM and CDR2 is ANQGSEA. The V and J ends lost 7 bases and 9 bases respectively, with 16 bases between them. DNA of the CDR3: TGCAGCGCCATGGGACCGAGGGGTTCACCCCTCCACTTT. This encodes CSAMGPRGSPLHF.

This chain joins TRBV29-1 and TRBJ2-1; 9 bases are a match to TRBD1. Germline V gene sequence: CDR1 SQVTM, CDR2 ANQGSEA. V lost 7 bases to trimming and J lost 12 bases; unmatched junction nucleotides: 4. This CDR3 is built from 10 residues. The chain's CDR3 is CSARGQGQFF. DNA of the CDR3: TGCAGCGCCCGGGGACAGGGGCAGTTCTTC.

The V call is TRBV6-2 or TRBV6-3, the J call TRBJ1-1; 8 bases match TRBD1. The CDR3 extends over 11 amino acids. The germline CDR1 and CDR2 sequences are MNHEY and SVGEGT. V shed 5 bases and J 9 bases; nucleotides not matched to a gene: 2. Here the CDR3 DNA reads TGTGCCAGCAGTAGGGACAGGAAAGCTTTCTTT. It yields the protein CASSRDRKAFF.

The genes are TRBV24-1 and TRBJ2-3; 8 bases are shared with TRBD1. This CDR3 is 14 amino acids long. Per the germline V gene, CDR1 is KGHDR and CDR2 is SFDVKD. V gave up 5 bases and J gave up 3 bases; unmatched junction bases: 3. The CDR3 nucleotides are TGTGCCACCAGTGGTACAGGGGGGACAGATACGCAGTATTTT. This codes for CATSGTGGTDTQYF.

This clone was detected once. CDR3 DNA: TGTGCCAGCAGTGAGTCCGGGTCCTACGAGCAGTACTTC. Translation: CASSESGSYEQYF. The J gene is TRBJ2-7, the V gene TRBV6-1, with D uncertain. The CDR3 runs to 13 residues. Trimming took off 3 bases at V and 1 base at J, with 7 bases between the two ends. Germline V CDR1 and CDR2: MNHNS, SASEGT.

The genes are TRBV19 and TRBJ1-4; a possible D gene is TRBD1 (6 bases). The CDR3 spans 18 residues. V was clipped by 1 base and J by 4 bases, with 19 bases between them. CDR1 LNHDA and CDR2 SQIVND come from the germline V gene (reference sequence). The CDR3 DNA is TGTGCCAGTAGTATAGCAGGGGCAGGGTGGGAGTATAATGAAAAACTGTTTTTT. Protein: CASSIAGAGWEYNEKLFF.

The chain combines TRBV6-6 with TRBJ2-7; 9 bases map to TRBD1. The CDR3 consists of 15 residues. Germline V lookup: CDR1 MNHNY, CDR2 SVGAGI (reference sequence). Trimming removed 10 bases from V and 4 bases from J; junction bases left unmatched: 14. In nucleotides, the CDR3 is TGTGCCACGCGATCGGACAGGGGCTCCCTTTACGAGCAGTACTTC. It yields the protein CATRSDRGSLYEQYF.

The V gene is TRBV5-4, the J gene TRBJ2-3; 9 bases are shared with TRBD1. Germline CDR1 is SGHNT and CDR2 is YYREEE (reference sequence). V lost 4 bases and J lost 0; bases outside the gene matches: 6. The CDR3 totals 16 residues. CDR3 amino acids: CASSPRTGASTDTQYF. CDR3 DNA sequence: TGTGCCAGCAGCCCCAGGACAGGGGCTAGCACAGATACGCAGTATTTT.

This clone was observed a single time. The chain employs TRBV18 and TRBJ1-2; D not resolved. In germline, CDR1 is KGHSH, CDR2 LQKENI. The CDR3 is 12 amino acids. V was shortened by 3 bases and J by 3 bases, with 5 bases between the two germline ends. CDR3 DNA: TGTGCCAGCTCACCCGGCTACTATGGCTACACCTTC. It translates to CASSPGYYGYTF.